What follows are 25 T cell receptor beta chains derived from one specimen sequenced in a study of PD-1 blockade in classical Hodgkin lymphoma. Using immunoSEQ multiplex PCR, the repertoire was profiled, and TCRdb retains in-frame clones only, with some absent. The sample consists of more than 10,000 clones, 90% to 95% of them appearing once. No patient escaped relapse after autologous stem cell transplantation, and brentuximab vedotin exposure varied. Sample: peripheral blood mononuclear cells (PBMCs), taken at baseline. These receptors all stem from a human donor with classical Hodgkin lymphoma.

The gene calls are TRBV19 and TRBJ2-2, with D unresolved. The V end lost 2 bases, the J end lost 3 bases, and 7 bases lay between the germline ends. The CDR3 runs to 14 residues. CDR1 is LNHDA, CDR2 SQIVND, per germline (reference sequence). The CDR3 nucleotides are TGTGCCAGTAGTATATCGTCGTACACCGGGGAGCTGTTTTTT. Its protein is CASSISSYTGELFF.

The rearrangement uses TRBV10-3 and TRBJ1-1; 8 bases are a match to TRBD1. In germline, CDR1 is ENHRY, CDR2 SYGVKD. The CDR3 runs to 13 residues. The V segment lost 7 bases and the J segment 5 bases; nucleotides outside the gene matches: 6. CDR3 loop: CAIKTGGETEAFF. The CDR3 nucleotides read TGTGCCATCAAAACAGGGGGGGAGACTGAAGCTTTCTTT.

This clone was counted a single time. This sequence joins TRBV28 and TRBJ2-7; 9 bases are shared with TRBD2. Unmatched junction bases numbered 12, after V lost 5 bases and J lost 4 bases. The CDR3 has 16 residues. Germline V CDR1 and CDR2: MDHEN, SYDVKM. The DNA of the CDR3 is TGTGCCAGCAGTCCAAAGAGGCTAGCGGGATTGTACGAGCAGTACTTC. Translation: CASSPKRLAGLYEQYF.

The chain has TRBV7-9 and TRBJ2-7, with 9 bases matching TRBD1. Germline CDR1 reads SEHNR; CDR2 reads FQNEAQ (reference sequence). The CDR3 covers 15 residues. With V trimmed by 3 bases and J by 5 bases, 8 bases remained unmatched. For the CDR3, the DNA is TGTGCCAGCAGCTTTGTGGACAGGGGAGGGAACGAGCAGTACTTC. This translates into CASSFVDRGGNEQYF.

The V and J genes are TRBV7-8 and TRBJ2-3; D possibly corresponds to TRBD1 (5 bases). Germline lookup yields CDR1 SGHVS and CDR2 FQNEAQ. Trimming shortened V by 5 bases and J by 2 bases, and 8 bases separated the two germline ends. The CDR3 sequence is 13 residues long. The CDR3, as DNA: TGTGCCAGCAGCAGGACACCCACAGATACGCAGTATTTT. As protein: CASSRTPTDTQYF.

This clone was picked up one time. The V gene is TRBV2, the J gene TRBJ2-5, with 8 positions matching TRBD1. Germline CDR1 and CDR2: SNHLY and FYNNEI. The trim removed 2 bases at V and 5 bases at J, leaving 4 bases unmatched. The CDR3 has 14 residues. This chain's CDR3 is CASSEQGAGETQYF. The CDR3 DNA follows: TGTGCCAGCAGTGAACAGGGGGCAGGGGAGACCCAGTACTTC.

The genes are TRBV6-6 and TRBJ1-2; D ambiguous. Looked up from germline, CDR1 is MNHNY and CDR2 is SVGAGI (reference sequence). Trimming removed 2 bases from V and 3 bases from J, with 10 bases in between. The CDR3 contains 14 residues. The CDR3 reads CASSYAVGDYGYTF. Here the CDR3 DNA reads TGTGCCAGCAGTTACGCGGTGGGCGACTATGGCTACACCTTC.

The chain couples TRBV7-9 to TRBJ2-5; D uncertain. Germline V lookup: CDR1 SEHNR, CDR2 FQNEAQ (reference sequence). V gave up 5 bases and J gave up 7 bases, with 14 bases separating them. CDR3 length: 13 residues. This CDR3 reads CASSRPPAGTQYF. CDR3 DNA: TGTGCCAGCAGCCGTCCCCCCGCAGGGACCCAGTACTTC. The full variable domain, rest sourced from reference TRBV7-9 and TRBJ2-5, is DTGVSQNPRHKITKRGQNVTFRCDPISEHNRLYWYRQTLGQGPEFLTYFQNEAQLEKSRLLSDRFSAERPKGSFSTLEIQRTEQGDSAMYLCASSRPPAGTQYFGPGTRLLVL.

This chain joins TRBV5-1 and TRBJ2-3; 11 bases map to TRBD2. CDR1 is SGHRS, CDR2 YFSETQ, per germline. CDR3 length: 17 residues. Unmatched junction bases numbered 7, after V lost 3 bases and J lost 1 base. The CDR3 bases are TGCGCCAGCAGCTCTACTACTAGCGGGAGCGGCACAGATACGCAGTATTTT. Translation: CASSSTTSGSGTDTQYF. Looking up the rest from reference TRBV5-1 and TRBJ2-3 gives the full variable domain: KAGVTQTPRYLIKTRGQQVTLSCSPISGHRSVSWYQQTPGQGLQFLFEYFSETQRNKGNFPGRFSGRQFSNSRSEMNVSTLELGDSALYLCASSSTTSGSGTDTQYFGPGTRLTVL.

The chain is built from TRBV13 and TRBJ1-2, with 10 bases identical to TRBD1. CDR3 length: 15 amino acids. V lost 5 bases, J lost 3 bases, and 6 bases stayed unmatched. The germline V gene encodes CDR1 PRHDT and CDR2 FYEKMQ (reference sequence). The CDR3 DNA reads as TGTGCCAGCAGCCATAAGGGACAGGGGTACTATGGCTACACCTTC. Amino acid sequence: CASSHKGQGYYGYTF.

This rearrangement joins TRBV7-6 to TRBJ1-1; the D is unclear. Trimming shortened V by 2 bases and J by 4 bases, and 32 bases separated the two germline ends. This CDR3 is built from 21 residues. Germline V gene sequence: CDR1 SGHVS, CDR2 FNYEAQ. The CDR3 loop is CASSLQIQGEVGRALGTEAFF. The CDR3 nucleotides are TGTGCCAGCAGCTTACAGATACAAGGAGAGGTGGGGAGGGCGCTTGGCACTGAAGCTTTCTTT.

V is TRBV7-7 and J is TRBJ2-2, with 8 nucleotides matching TRBD1. Trimming took 4 bases from V and 6 from J; bases not matched to a gene: 7. CDR1 is SSHAT and CDR2 is FNYEAQ in the germline V gene (reference sequence). This CDR3 region has 15 residues. CDR3 sequence reads: CASSYRQGRPGELFF. The CDR3 nucleotides read TGTGCCAGCAGCTATCGACAGGGGCGTCCCGGGGAGCTGTTTTTT.

This clone was counted only a few times. The genes are TRBV6-1 and TRBJ2-7; TRBD2 aligns across 9 bases. This CDR3 comprises 15 residues. V dropped 1 base and J dropped 1; count of bases not matched to a gene: 2. Looked up from germline, CDR1 is MNHNS and CDR2 is SASEGT. This CDR3 reads CASSEETSGSYEQYF. CDR3 nucleotide sequence: TGTGCCAGCAGTGAAGAAACTAGCGGGTCCTACGAGCAGTACTTC.

The rearrangement uses TRBV2 and TRBJ2-3; D ambiguous. Trimming stripped 7 bases from V and 5 bases from J, with 7 bases between. CDR3 length: 11 residues. Per germline, CDR1 SNHLY and CDR2 FYNNEI. The CDR3 reads CASMRRDTQYF. CDR3 sequence (DNA): TGTGCCAGCATGAGGAGAGATACGCAGTATTTT. The variable domain in full, completed from reference TRBV2 and TRBJ2-3, reads EPEVTQTPSHQVTQMGQEVILRCVPISNHLYFYWYRQILGQKVEFLVSFYNNEISEKSEIFDDQFSVERPDGSNFTLKIRSTKLEDSAMYFCASMRRDTQYFGPGTRLTVL.

The chain combines TRBV11-2 with TRBJ2-2; 11 bases line up with TRBD2. Germline lookup yields CDR1 SGHAT and CDR2 FQNNGV. V shed 7 bases and J 3 bases; nucleotides not matched to a gene: 7. CDR3 length: 16 residues. The chain's CDR3 is CASTPLAGGDTGELFF. For the CDR3, the DNA is TGTGCCAGCACCCCCCTAGCGGGAGGTGACACCGGGGAGCTGTTTTTT.

The V and J genes are TRBV30 and TRBJ1-3, with no clear D. Germline V gene lookup returns CDR1 GTSNPN and CDR2 SVGIG (reference sequence). The CDR3 sequence is 13 residues long. The ends were cut back, 2 bases at V and 0 bases at J, with 5 bases in the middle. CDR3: CAWSLVSGNTIYF. CDR3 bases: TGTGCCTGGAGTTTGGTCTCTGGAAACACCATATATTTT. Combining the CDR3 with reference TRBV30 and TRBJ1-3 gives the whole variable domain SQTIHQWPATLVQPVGSPLSLECTVEGTSNPNLYWYRQAAGRGLQLLFYSVGIGQISSEVPQNLSASRPQDRQFILSSKKLLLSDSGFYLCAWSLVSGNTIYFGEGSWLTVV.

The V and J genes are TRBV7-8 and TRBJ1-6; 7 bases map to TRBD1. Trimming removed 3 bases from V and 0 bases from J; junction bases left unmatched: 8. In germline, CDR1 is SGHVS, CDR2 FQNEAQ. This CDR3 contains 18 residues. The CDR3, as DNA: TGTGCCAGCAGCTTGTACGAAGGGGGCGGCTCCTATAATTCACCCCTCCACTTT. It yields the protein CASSLYEGGGSYNSPLHF.

This chain connects TRBV27 to TRBJ2-7; TRBD1 aligns across 7 bases. Germline CDR1 reads MNHEY; CDR2 reads SMNVEV (reference sequence). This CDR3 has 14 residues. The V and J ends lost 5 bases and 7 bases, in that order; junction bases with no gene match: 11. CDR3 coding DNA: TGTGCCAGCAGTCCCAGACAGGGTTTGGGAGAGCAGTACTTC. Its translation: CASSPRQGLGEQYF.

In this sample, this clone turned up once. The chain uses TRBV10-3 and TRBJ1-2; D not certain. The V and J ends lost 0 bases and 6 bases respectively, with 5 bases between them. Germline V lookup: CDR1 ENHRY, CDR2 SYGVKD. This CDR3 is 12 amino acids long. This chain's CDR3 is CAISESTDGYTF. DNA for the CDR3: TGTGCCATCAGTGAGTCGACGGATGGCTACACCTTC.

This chain links TRBV4-2 with TRBJ1-1; no firm D call. Germline CDR1 and CDR2: LGHNA and YNFKEQ. The V and J ends lost 0 bases and 1 base respectively, with 6 bases between them. This CDR3 region has 14 residues. Written as DNA, the CDR3 is TGTGCCAGCAGCCAAGATCCCCAGAACACTGAAGCTTTCTTT. Protein: CASSQDPQNTEAFF.

This clone was detected once. The chain has TRBV5-4 and TRBJ1-2; 9 positions agree with TRBD1. Germline V gene sequence: CDR1 SGHNT, CDR2 YYREEE (reference sequence). V trimming: 4 bases; J trimming: 4 bases; junction bases outside the gene matches: 5. The CDR3 runs 14 residues. The CDR3: CASSLDRGGYGYTF. DNA for the CDR3: TGTGCCAGCAGCCTGGACAGGGGCGGCTATGGCTACACCTTC.

The rearrangement links TRBV19 to TRBJ2-1; D not resolved. CDR1 is LNHDA, CDR2 SQIVND, per germline (reference sequence). The CDR3 has 16 residues. The CDR3 nucleotides are TGTGCTTCTCGATTCACCACCCCTCAAGCCTACAATGAGCAGTTCTTC. Amino acid sequence: CASRFTTPQAYNEQFF.

This chain links TRBV27 with TRBJ1-1, with D possibly TRBD1 on 5 matching bases. This CDR3 comprises 19 residues. Germline CDR1 reads MNHEY; CDR2 reads SMNVEV (reference sequence). V was trimmed by 0 bases and J by 4 bases, leaving 24 bases between them. The CDR3 is CASSLSGGYGGDASTEAFF. CDR3 coding DNA: TGTGCCAGCAGTTTATCAGGTGGGTATGGTGGGGACGCGAGCACTGAAGCTTTCTTT.

The chain recombines TRBV6-1 with TRBJ2-3; 7 nucleotides match TRBD1. This CDR3 contains 13 residues. Unmatched junction bases numbered 3, after V lost 6 bases and J lost 3 bases. The germline V gene has CDR1 MNHNS and CDR2 SASEGT. CDR3 loop: CASRQGLTDTQYF. CDR3 nucleotides: TGTGCCAGCAGACAGGGGCTAACAGATACGCAGTATTTT.

This chain connects TRBV7-6 to TRBJ2-5; 11 bases are a match to TRBD1. The CDR3 runs 15 residues. Germline values: CDR1 SGHVS, CDR2 FNYEAQ. V dropped 6 bases and J dropped 1; count of bases not matched to a gene: 4. The chain's CDR3 is CASRGTGGSQETQYF. CDR3 coding DNA: TGTGCCAGCAGGGGGACAGGGGGATCCCAAGAGACCCAGTACTTC.